The 20 T cell receptor beta chains below were found in one sample sequenced in a study of CD8+CD57+ T cells in acquired aplastic anemia. The template for TCR beta VDJ and CDR3 sequence profiling was genomic DNA. From the reads, TCRdb called clonotypes with MiXCR, one entry per CDR3 protein. Counted here are 220,000 or so distinct CDR3 sequences, 55% to 65% occurring once; the ten biggest clones make up roughly 53%. Patients picked for sequencing had shown CD8+CD57+ cell expansion detected by flow cytometry. Sequences were obtained from sorted CD4+, CD8+, or CD8+CD57+ T cells (not recorded which) from PBMCs. The receptors here all came from a human donor with aplastic anemia.

This clonotype was recorded many times. The chain employs TRBV10-3 and TRBJ1-1; unclear D gene. The length of the CDR3 is 13 residues. Trimming shortened V by 3 bases and J by 1 base, and 6 bases separated the two germline ends. Germline V gene lookup returns CDR1 ENHRY and CDR2 SYGVKD. For the CDR3, the DNA is TGTGCCATCAGTGAACGAGAGAACACTGAAGCTTTCTTT. It specifies CAISERENTEAFF.

The chain couples TRBV5-1 to TRBJ1-1; tentative D call: TRBD1 (5 bases). With 4 bases removed from V and 1 base from J, the gap between germline ends came to 14 bases. Germline CDR1 and CDR2: SGHRS and YFSETQ. The CDR3 loop spans 15 amino acids. For the CDR3, the DNA is TGCGCCAGCAGCCCGTATCTCGGGGCGAACACTGAAGCTTTCTTT. Encoded protein: CASSPYLGANTEAFF.

V is TRBV20-1 and J is TRBJ2-7; TRBD2 agrees at 7 bases. Germline V gene sequence: CDR1 DFQATT, CDR2 SNEGSKA (reference sequence). After removal of 7 bases from V and 5 bases from J, the junction contained 20 bases not matched to a gene. The CDR3 covers 16 residues. CDR3 sequence: CSVNPRAGLTSDEQYF. The DNA of the CDR3 is TGCAGTGTCAACCCGAGAGCGGGACTCACGTCTGACGAGCAGTACTTC.

This clonotype was recorded at least ten times. The chain links TRBV3-1 to TRBJ2-7, with 7 bases that match TRBD1. Trimming cost V 7 bases and J 3 bases; bases outside gene matches: 3. CDR1 and CDR2 from the germline V gene are LGHDT and YNNKEL (reference sequence). This CDR3 is 12 amino acids long. The CDR3 is CASTTGNYEQYF. The CDR3 DNA reads as TGTGCCAGCACGACAGGGAACTACGAGCAGTACTTC.

The J gene is TRBJ2-7, the V gene TRBV29-1; no clear D. CDR3 size: 11 residues. V was pared by 5 bases and J by 3 bases, with 8 bases between. CDR1 is SQVTM and CDR2 is ANQGSEA in the germline V gene. CDR3 amino acids: CSVQANYEQYF. The CDR3 DNA sequence: TGCAGCGTTCAAGCAAACTACGAGCAGTACTTC.

The chain uses TRBV7-6 and TRBJ2-7; 8 bases map to TRBD2. V lost 6 bases, J lost 6 bases, and 16 bases stayed unmatched. Germline V lookup: CDR1 SGHVS, CDR2 FNYEAQ. The CDR3 length is 16 residues. The CDR3 loop is CASSLTLNSGDIEQYF. CDR3 DNA sequence: TGTGCCAGCAGTCTTACTCTTAATAGCGGGGATATCGAGCAGTACTTC. Drawing the rest from reference TRBV7-6 and TRBJ2-7, the complete variable domain is GAGVSQSPRYKVTKRGQDVALRCDPISGHVSLYWYRQALGQGPEFLTYFNYEAQQDKSGLPNDRFSAERPEGSISTLTIQRTEQRDSAMYRCASSLTLNSGDIEQYFGPGTRLTVT.

This chain links TRBV20-1 with TRBJ2-1; 9 bases align to TRBD2. There are 13 residues in the CDR3. Germline values: CDR1 DFQATT, CDR2 SNEGSKA (reference sequence). V shed 3 bases and J 9 bases; nucleotides not matched to a gene: 6. The CDR3 DNA reads as TGCAGTGCTAGTTACCTAGCGGGGAGTGAGCAGTTCTTC. This codes for CSASYLAGSEQFF.

Concerning this clonotype: One junction end disagrees with the germline gene, perhaps due to a read error. V and J are TRBV25-1 and TRBJ2-5, with a weak D call TRBD2 (5 bases). Germline CDR1 MGHDK, CDR2 SYGVNS. The CDR3 spans 15 residues. The CDR3 nucleotides are TGTGCCAACAGTGGTTGGGGTGGAGGACAAGAGACCCAGTACTTC. Encoded protein: CANSGWGGGQETQYF.

Ten or more counts support this clonotype. The genes are TRBV4-2 and TRBJ1-1, with D possibly TRBD1 on 6 matching bases. Trimming cost V 0 bases and J 5 bases, with 13 bases left between them. The CDR3 length is 15 residues. Germline-derived CDR1 and CDR2 are LGHNA and YNFKEQ. The CDR3 region is CASSQDRGGVTEAFF. As DNA, the CDR3 is TGTGCCAGCAGCCAAGATCGAGGGGGGGTGACTGAAGCTTTCTTT.

This clonotype was detected once. This chain uses TRBV13 with TRBJ1-2; D unresolved. The CDR3 is made up of 17 amino acids. The V end was cut by 7 bases, the J end by 2 bases, with 23 bases between. CDR1 is PRHDT, CDR2 FYEKMQ, per germline (reference sequence). The CDR3 DNA reads as TGTGCCAGCACCGCCCTTTCCCTCGACCAGATAAACTATGGCTACACCTTC. Translated, it gives CASTALSLDQINYGYTF.

The rearrangement joins TRBV7-3 to TRBJ2-1; perhaps D is TRBD1 or TRBD2 (7 bases each). CDR1 and CDR2 from the germline V gene are SGHTA and FQGTGA. The length of the CDR3 is 16 residues. V was trimmed by 5 bases and J by 0 bases, leaving 14 bases between them. CDR3 sequence: CASSPGGVSSYNEQFF. CDR3 DNA: TGTGCCAGCAGCCCAGGGGGGGTGAGCTCCTACAATGAGCAGTTCTTC.

This rearrangement joins TRBV24-1 to TRBJ2-5; 7 nucleotides align to TRBD1. Losses at the gene ends were 7 bases for V and 1 base for J; bases not matched to a gene: 2. Per germline, CDR1 KGHDR and CDR2 SFDVKD. This CDR3 spans 13 amino acids. CDR3 nucleotide sequence: TGTGCCACCAGGGGGACAGCCCAAGAGACCCAGTACTTC. Encoded protein: CATRGTAQETQYF.

The rearrangement links TRBV7-2 to TRBJ1-2; 9 bases are a match to TRBD1. With 5 bases clipped from V and 5 bases from J, the junction kept 6 bases outside the gene matches. CDR3 length equals 14 residues. The germline CDR1 and CDR2 sequences are SGHTA and FQGNSA. The CDR3 reads CASSPSGTGYGYTF. The CDR3 DNA sequence: TGTGCCAGCAGCCCTTCCGGGACAGGGTATGGCTACACCTTC.

This sequence joins TRBV5-6 and TRBJ1-2; D remains unclear. V was shortened by 9 bases and J by 2 bases, with 17 bases between the two germline ends. This CDR3 is built from 14 residues. CDR1 and CDR2 (germline): SGHDT, YYEEEE. In DNA form, the CDR3 reads TGTGCCACCCTGGACGGAGCCTTGAACTATGGCTACACCTTC. Residues: CATLDGALNYGYTF.

CDR3 sequence: CASNPSAEIYEQYF. The CDR3 nucleotides are TGTGCCAGCAACCCTTCAGCAGAGATCTACGAGCAGTACTTC. V usage is TRBV7-8 and J usage is TRBJ2-7, with D uncertain. V was trimmed by 7 bases and J by 3 bases, leaving 16 bases between them. This CDR3 spans 14 amino acids. CDR1 SGHVS and CDR2 FQNEAQ come from the germline V gene.

The gene calls are TRBV20-1 and TRBJ2-3, with 14 bases matching TRBD2. CDR3 length: 16 residues. V lost 3 bases to trimming and J lost 5 bases; unmatched junction nucleotides: 7. The V gene's germline CDR1 is DFQATT and CDR2 SNEGSKA (reference sequence). CDR3 region: CSASPLTSGREDTQYF. The CDR3 DNA reads as TGCAGTGCTAGCCCCCTGACTAGCGGGAGGGAAGATACGCAGTATTTT.

In its sample, this clonotype was seen a few times. The chain is built from TRBV20-1 and TRBJ2-5; 9 bases fit TRBD2. This CDR3 is built from 14 residues. With 1 base clipped from V and 5 bases from J, the junction kept 5 bases outside the gene matches. Germline CDR1 and CDR2: DFQATT and SNEGSKA (reference sequence). In nucleotides, the CDR3 is TGCAGTGCTAGAGGTAGCGGGAGCTGGGAGACCCAGTACTTC. Translated: CSARGSGSWETQYF.

This clonotype was recorded a few times. The chain couples TRBV7-8 to TRBJ1-2; possible D gene TRBD1, 6 bases. The V gene's germline CDR1 is SGHVS and CDR2 FQNEAQ. The CDR3 runs to 12 residues. V dropped 6 bases and J dropped 7 bases, with 12 bases sitting between them. The CDR3 sequence: CASRVGAGGYTF. The CDR3 DNA is TGTGCCAGCAGGGTGGGGGCTGGTGGCTACACCTTC.

This sequence joins TRBV7-8 and TRBJ1-1; 8 positions match TRBD1. Germline V gives CDR1 SGHVS, CDR2 FQNEAQ. The V gene end was trimmed by 4 bases and the J gene end by 8 bases; junction bases not matched to a gene: 0. This CDR3 has 11 amino acids. The CDR3 coding sequence is TGTGCCAGCAGCTGGGACAGGGAAGCTTTCTTT. It is translated as CASSWDREAFF.

This clonotype came up once. The CDR3 end shows no conserved phenylalanine or tryptophan, and so a read error is likely. This sequence joins TRBV6-1 and TRBJ1-3; no definite D call. Trimming shortened V by 2 bases and J by 0 bases, and 14 bases separated the two germline ends. Looked up from germline, CDR1 is MNHNS and CDR2 is SASEGT. CDR3 size: 17 residues. CDR3 sequence: CASSEFPGIDSGNTIYL. As DNA, the CDR3 is TGTGCCAGCAGTGAATTTCCGGGGATCGACTCTGGAAACACCATATATCTT.